The 6 T cell receptor beta chains given below trace back to one sample, sequenced in a study of graft-versus-host responses after intestinal transplantation. Antigens of these TCRs are unknown. Clones were read by immunoSEQ multiplex PCR, and TCRdb kept only the in-frame ones, dropping some. The sample shows some 90,000 clones, roughly 80% of them seen only once. The sequencing here drew on unstimulated CD4+ T cells sorted from spleen or lymph node cells, taken before intestinal transplant. The receptors originated from a human donor who received an intestinal transplant.

The sample holds a few counts of this clone. The sample has other DNA sequences that encode this CDR3 too. The chain has TRBV6-1 and TRBJ2-7; D remains ambiguous. Looked up from germline, CDR1 is MNHNS and CDR2 is SASEGT. CDR3 length: 11 amino acids. The germline V and J ends were trimmed by 5 bases and 2 bases, with 4 bases remaining between them. CDR3: CASSQTYEQYF. In DNA, the CDR3 is TGTGCCAGCAGTCAAACCTACGAGCAGTACTTC.

The chain is built from TRBV6-5 and TRBJ2-5, with D possibly TRBD1 on 5 matching bases. Germline CDR1 MNHEY, CDR2 SVGAGI. This CDR3 spans 13 amino acids. Trimming removed 4 bases at V and 5 bases at J, with 11 bases between. CDR3 bases: TGTGCCAGCAGTTCCAGGGTTGGGGAGACCCAGTACTTC. Amino acid sequence: CASSSRVGETQYF.

The V gene is TRBV6-5, the J gene TRBJ2-1; D remains ambiguous. The ends were cut back, 8 bases at V and 9 bases at J, with 8 bases in the middle. CDR3 length: 10 residues. Per the germline V gene, CDR1 is MNHEY and CDR2 is SVGAGI. In DNA form, the CDR3 reads TGTGCCAGCCAGATCGCTGAGCAGTTCTTC. Protein sequence: CASQIAEQFF.

The chain carries TRBV18 and TRBJ1-2; a weak D match, TRBD1 (5 bases). The CDR3 has 15 amino acids. The germline V gene encodes CDR1 KGHSH and CDR2 LQKENI. Between the trimmed V and J ends, which lost 2 bases and 5 bases, there was a span of 15 bases. The CDR3 here is CASSPASGAGYGYTF. In DNA form, the CDR3 reads TGTGCCAGCTCACCAGCGTCTGGGGCAGGGTATGGCTACACCTTC.

The J gene is TRBJ2-3, the V gene TRBV5-1; D is possibly TRBD2 (6 bases). The V end lost 5 bases, the J end lost 1 base, and 17 bases lay between the germline ends. CDR1 and CDR2 from the germline V gene are SGHRS and YFSETQ. This CDR3 spans 16 amino acids. The CDR3 DNA reads TGCGCCAGCAGTTCGAGACTAGGAGGGGGCACAGATACGCAGTATTTT. This encodes CASSSRLGGGTDTQYF. The variable domain in full, completed from reference TRBV5-1 and TRBJ2-3, reads KAGVTQTPRYLIKTRGQQVTLSCSPISGHRSVSWYQQTPGQGLQFLFEYFSETQRNKGNFPGRFSGRQFSNSRSEMNVSTLELGDSALYLCASSSRLGGGTDTQYFGPGTRLTVL.

This rearrangement joins TRBV14 to TRBJ1-2, with a possible D match to TRBD1 (6 bases). Germline V gene lookup returns CDR1 SGHDN and CDR2 FVKESK. The CDR3 is made up of 12 amino acids. Trimming pared 1 base from V and 7 bases from J, leaving 7 bases between. The CDR3 bases are TGTGCCAGCAGCCAAGGGACAGTTGGCTACACCTTC. Its translation: CASSQGTVGYTF.